These 30 T cell receptor beta chains were sequenced from one sample in a study of T cells in Graves' hyperthyroidism and ophthalmopathy. RNA transcripts were the template for amplifying TCR beta CDR3 regions. In the first-round RT-PCR of the TCR CDR3, the HTBI primer set was used. TCRdb itself ran the multiplex PCR reads through MiXCR, one entry per CDR3 protein. The table lists a few hundred thousand distinct CDR3 sequences, 15% of them singletons. Source material: blood. The source is a woman between 55 and 75 years old with Graves' ophthalmopathy.

The genes are TRBV11-2 and TRBJ2-7; 9 positions match TRBD1. CDR1 is SGHAT, CDR2 FQNNGV, per germline. Trimming at V came to 7 bases and at J to 5 bases, leaving 9 bases not matched to a gene. CDR3 size: 14 residues. CDR3 sequence: CASKVDRGVDEQYF. For the CDR3, the DNA is TGTGCCAGCAAGGTGGACAGGGGAGTCGACGAGCAGTACTTC.

The genes are TRBV11-3 and TRBJ2-2; 7 nucleotides agree with TRBD1. CDR3 size: 16 residues. Germline assignment: CDR1 SGHNT and CDR2 YENEEA. V shed 1 base and J 4 bases; nucleotides not matched to a gene: 6. DNA of the CDR3: TGTGCCAGCAGCTTAGGAGGGGGCCCCCCCACCGGGGAGCTGTTTTTT. This encodes CASSLGGGPPTGELFF.

The chain joins TRBV7-9 to TRBJ2-2; no firm D call. Germline V lookup: CDR1 SEHNR, CDR2 FQNEAQ (reference sequence). With 7 bases removed from V and 0 bases from J, the gap between germline ends came to 6 bases. There are 13 residues in the CDR3. The CDR3 sequence is CASIVTNTGELFF. The CDR3 nucleotides read TGTGCCAGCATTGTCACGAACACCGGGGAGCTGTTTTTT.

In this sample, this clonotype turned up many times. This chain joins TRBV4-2 and TRBJ2-5; TRBD2 matches at 16 bases. Germline assignment: CDR1 LGHNA and CDR2 YNFKEQ. The CDR3 runs to 18 residues. V lost 4 bases, J lost 5 bases, and 10 bases stayed unmatched. DNA for the CDR3: TGTGCCAGCAGCCCACCGGGACTAGCGGGAGGGCCCTCGGAGACCCAGTACTTC. This gives the protein CASSPPGLAGGPSETQYF.

This clonotype was recorded at least ten times. The J gene is TRBJ2-7, the V gene TRBV28, with D possibly matching TRBD2 (6 bases). CDR1 and CDR2 from the germline V gene are MDHEN and SYDVKM. The CDR3 is made up of 16 amino acids. V lost 11 bases and J lost 3, with 26 bases in between. CDR3 sequence (DNA): TGTGCCTCCCAGCGCGGGGATTACGTGGCCTTCTACGAGCAGTACTTC. Translating it yields CASQRGDYVAFYEQYF.

This clonotype was seen repeatedly, ten times or more. V gene TRBV20-1 combines with J gene TRBJ2-5; the match to TRBD2 covers 8 bases. CDR3 size: 13 residues. The germline V gene encodes CDR1 DFQATT and CDR2 SNEGSKA (reference sequence). V lost 3 bases to trimming and J lost 5 bases; unmatched junction nucleotides: 5. CDR3 nucleotide sequence: TGCAGTGCTAGGGTTAGCGGGACCGAGACCCAGTACTTC. Protein product: CSARVSGTETQYF.

In this sample, this clonotype turned up many times. The gene calls are TRBV5-1 and TRBJ2-7, with unresolved D. Trimming removed 0 bases from V and 5 bases from J, with 6 bases in between. The germline CDR1 and CDR2 sequences are SGHRS and YFSETQ. The CDR3 is 12 residues long. CDR3 in amino acids: CASSLDLDEQYF. DNA of the CDR3: TGCGCCAGCAGCTTGGACCTTGACGAGCAGTACTTC.

This clonotype was counted between two and nine times. The V and J genes are TRBV29-1 and TRBJ1-6; D perhaps matches TRBD1 (6 bases). Germline V gene data show CDR1 as SQVTM and CDR2 as ANQGSEA. V lost 4 bases and J 7 bases, leaving 11 bases between the germline ends. CDR3 length equals 13 residues. The CDR3 DNA reads TGCAGCGTTGGGACAGCTCTAAATTCACCCCTCCACTTT. It yields the protein CSVGTALNSPLHF.

This clonotype was seen at least ten times. This chain uses TRBV12-3 or TRBV12-4 with TRBJ1-5; D is uncertain. The V end was cut by 3 bases, the J end by 6 bases, with 9 bases between. This CDR3 is 13 amino acids long. The CDR3 loop is CASSLGSPQPQHF. The CDR3 DNA follows: TGTGCCAGCAGTTTGGGAAGTCCTCAGCCCCAGCATTTT.

This chain links TRBV20-1 with TRBJ2-7; no reliable D call. The germline V and J ends were trimmed by 4 bases and 7 bases, with 14 bases remaining between them. Germline loops: CDR1 DFQATT, CDR2 SNEGSKA (reference sequence). CDR3 length: 12 amino acids. CDR3 region: CSATPSRGEQYF. The CDR3 DNA sequence: TGCAGTGCTACTCCCTCCCGTGGGGAGCAGTACTTC.

This clonotype was counted a few times. This rearrangement joins TRBV5-1 to TRBJ1-1; D not certain. This CDR3 spans 15 amino acids. V lost 4 bases, J lost 1 base, and 14 bases lay in between. Germline V gene lookup returns CDR1 SGHRS and CDR2 YFSETQ. Here the CDR3 reads CASSPGYSTNTEAFF. As DNA, the CDR3 is TGCGCCAGCAGCCCGGGCTACAGTACGAACACTGAAGCTTTCTTT. The full variable domain, in which reference TRBV5-1 and TRBJ1-1 provide the parts outside the CDR3, is KAGVTQTPRYLIKTRGQQVTLSCSPISGHRSVSWYQQTPGQGLQFLFEYFSETQRNKGNFPGRFSGRQFSNSRSEMNVSTLELGDSALYLCASSPGYSTNTEAFFGQGTRLTVV.

This clonotype was seen repeatedly, ten times or more. The J gene is TRBJ2-1, the V gene TRBV28; possibly TRBD2 for D (6 bases). V was pared by 8 bases and J by 0 bases, with 20 bases between. Germline V lookup: CDR1 MDHEN, CDR2 SYDVKM. This CDR3 is built from 17 residues. The chain's CDR3 is CASGGVWDSSSYNEQFF. In DNA, the CDR3 is TGTGCCAGCGGAGGGGTTTGGGACTCCAGCTCCTACAATGAGCAGTTCTTC.

This sequence joins TRBV4-2 and TRBJ1-5; D possibly corresponds to TRBD1 (5 bases). V was shortened by 3 bases and J by 6 bases, with 12 bases between the two germline ends. Germline values: CDR1 LGHNA, CDR2 YNFKEQ. This CDR3 spans 14 amino acids. This chain's CDR3 is CASSQGWGGQPQHF. The CDR3 DNA follows: TGTGCCAGCAGCCAGGGGTGGGGCGGTCAGCCCCAGCATTTT.

The CDR3: CATRQGTSVTGELFF. The CDR3 DNA reads as TGTGCCACGCGTCAGGGGACTAGCGTCACCGGGGAGCTGTTTTTT. The V gene is TRBV6-1, the J gene TRBJ2-2, with 10 nucleotides matching TRBD2. The CDR3 spans 15 residues. Per the germline V gene, CDR1 is MNHNS and CDR2 is SASEGT. The V segment lost 10 bases and the J segment 4 bases; nucleotides outside the gene matches: 9.

This clonotype was recorded at least ten times. The chain uses TRBV7-2 and TRBJ2-3; 10 nucleotides agree with TRBD2. Germline trimming cut 5 bases from V and 2 bases from J; bases unmatched to any gene: 10. The V gene's germline CDR1 is SGHTA and CDR2 FQGNSA. This CDR3 has 17 residues. The CDR3 region has the DNA TGTGCCAGCAGCGCCCGGCCTAGCGGGAGCGACACAGATACGCAGTATTTT. Protein product: CASSARPSGSDTDTQYF.

This clonotype was observed at least ten times. The genes are TRBV3-1 and TRBJ2-2; D ambiguous. The CDR3 covers 13 residues. The V gene's germline CDR1 is LGHDT and CDR2 YNNKEL (reference sequence). Trimming left V 2 bases short and J 7 bases short, with 8 bases between. This CDR3 reads CASSQSVRGELFF. The CDR3 DNA reads as TGTGCCAGCAGCCAATCGGTTCGCGGGGAGCTGTTTTTT.

In its sample, this clonotype was seen a few times. The J gene is TRBJ2-4, the V gene TRBV5-1; tentatively, D is TRBD1 or TRBD2 (6 bases each). Trimming removed 5 bases from V and 0 bases from J, with 21 bases in between. CDR1 and CDR2 (germline): SGHRS, YFSETQ. The CDR3 contains 18 residues. For the CDR3, the DNA is TGCGCCAGCAGTTCCGGGACACCGGGGGTTCTAGCCAAAAACATTCAGTACTTC. It translates to CASSSGTPGVLAKNIQYF.

In this sample, this clonotype turned up a few times. The chain couples TRBV7-2 to TRBJ2-3; D is unresolved. CDR3 length: 12 residues. The V end was cut by 5 bases, the J end by 6 bases, with 9 bases between. Germline lookup yields CDR1 SGHTA and CDR2 FQGNSA. The CDR3 DNA is TGTGCCAGCAGCGGAAGCAGGGATACGCAGTATTTT. Translated: CASSGSRDTQYF.

This clonotype was counted at least ten times. The chain joins TRBV28 to TRBJ1-2; unclear D gene. Per germline, CDR1 MDHEN and CDR2 SYDVKM. V lost 1 base, J lost 4 bases, and 13 bases lay in between. This CDR3 comprises 15 residues. CDR3 bases: TGTGCCAGCAGTTTATCTGTCAGTTCGGTCTATGGCTACACCTTC. This sequence encodes CASSLSVSSVYGYTF.

The table lists this clonotype with a few counts. In nucleotides, the CDR3 is TGTGCCAGCAGCCAAAGTAATCCGGGAACCTCTAGCGGAAAAGGCACAGATACGCAGTATTTT. Translation gives CASSQSNPGTSSGKGTDTQYF. The V call is TRBV7-6, the J call TRBJ2-3; 7 bases are shared with TRBD2. The V gene's germline CDR1 is SGHVS and CDR2 FNYEAQ. This CDR3 has 21 residues. The V gene end was trimmed by 5 bases and the J gene end by 1 base; junction bases not matched to a gene: 24.

CDR3 amino acids: CASSLVLGRTAFF. The CDR3, as DNA: TGTGCCAGCAGCTTAGTGTTAGGGCGAACGGCTTTCTTT. The chain recombines TRBV11-1 with TRBJ1-1; D is undetermined. This CDR3 region has 13 residues. Trimming removed 1 base at V and 11 bases at J, with 14 bases between. The germline V gene encodes CDR1 SGHAT and CDR2 FQDESV (reference sequence). Combining the CDR3 with reference TRBV11-1 and TRBJ1-1 gives the whole variable domain EAEVAQSPRYKITEKSQAVAFWCDPISGHATLYWYRQILGQGPELLVQFQDESVVDDSQLPKDRFSAERLKGVDSTLKIQPAELGDSAMYLCASSLVLGRTAFFGQGTRLTVV.

This clonotype has ten or more counts. The J gene is TRBJ1-1, the V gene TRBV6-1; a weak D match, TRBD1 (6 bases). This CDR3 has 13 residues. The germline V gene encodes CDR1 MNHNS and CDR2 SASEGT. Trimming removed 4 bases from V and 1 base from J, with 7 bases in between. The CDR3 reads CASSGRGNTEAFF. The CDR3 DNA reads TGTGCCAGCAGTGGCAGGGGGAACACTGAAGCTTTCTTT.

The chain carries TRBV20-1 and TRBJ2-7; perhaps TRBD1 as D (6 bases). Trimming cost V 4 bases and J 6 bases, with 19 bases left between them. CDR3 size: 14 residues. The germline CDR1 and CDR2 sequences are DFQATT and SNEGSKA (reference sequence). CDR3 sequence reads: CSANPRQGLSEQYF. DNA of the CDR3: TGCAGTGCTAACCCCCGGCAGGGGCTAAGCGAGCAGTACTTC.

This clonotype was seen at least ten times. J is TRBJ2-1 and V is TRBV27; D could derive from TRBD1 or TRBD2 (5 bases each). CDR1 MNHEY and CDR2 SMNVEV come from the germline V gene (reference sequence). Trimming shortened V by 4 bases and J by 1 base, and 11 bases separated the two germline ends. The CDR3 has 15 residues. This CDR3 is CASSSSGTSYNEQFF. The CDR3 DNA is TGTGCCAGCAGTTCCTCGGGGACGTCCTACAATGAGCAGTTCTTC.

This clonotype is categorized as large (0.1 to 1%). The rearrangement links TRBV28 to TRBJ1-2; no clear D gene. V dropped 8 bases and J dropped 0 bases, with 16 bases sitting between them. This CDR3 has 15 amino acids. Germline values: CDR1 MDHEN, CDR2 SYDVKM. The CDR3 bases are TGTGCCAGCCGGGCCATATTGAGGCCTAACTATGGCTACACCTTC. This encodes CASRAILRPNYGYTF.

This clonotype was counted a few times. The genes are TRBV2 and TRBJ2-7; either TRBD1 or TRBD2 may supply D (5 bases each). Trimming took 10 bases from V and 3 from J, leaving 16 bases between them. The CDR3 contains 13 residues. Germline values: CDR1 SNHLY, CDR2 FYNNEI. The CDR3 region has the DNA TGTGCCACCAAAAGGGGACCCCTCTACGAGCAGTACTTC. Protein sequence: CATKRGPLYEQYF.

The chain links TRBV12-3 or TRBV12-4 to TRBJ2-2, with TRBD1 matching 8 bases. The V segment lost 5 bases and the J segment 4 bases; nucleotides outside the gene matches: 6. The CDR3 spans 15 residues. The CDR3, as DNA: TGTGCCAGCAGTGCGACAGGGGCTGGCACCGGGGAGCTGTTTTTT. Translating gives CASSATGAGTGELFF.

The chain employs TRBV10-3 and TRBJ2-7; D perhaps matches TRBD2 (7 bases). Germline V lookup: CDR1 ENHRY, CDR2 SYGVKD. The germline V and J ends were trimmed by 11 bases and 5 bases, with 19 bases remaining between them. The CDR3 is made up of 13 amino acids. In nucleotides, the CDR3 is TGTGCCGTACGGAGGGGGGGTATCGACGAGCAGTACTTC. Translated: CAVRRGGIDEQYF.

This clonotype was seen repeatedly, ten times or more. The chain recombines TRBV13 with TRBJ1-2; 9 bases align to TRBD1. There are 14 residues in the CDR3. The germline gives CDR1 PRHDT, CDR2 FYEKMQ (reference sequence). J lost 2 bases, V lost 6 bases, and 4 bases had no gene match. In nucleotides, the CDR3 is TGTGCCAGCAGGGGGACAGGGCACAACTATGGCTACACCTTC. Translation: CASRGTGHNYGYTF. Full variable domain (rest looked up from reference TRBV13 and TRBJ1-2): AAGVIQSPRHLIKEKRETATLKCYPIPRHDTVYWYQQGPGQDPQFLISFYEKMQSDKGSIPDRFSAQQFSDYHSELNMSSLELGDSALYFCASRGTGHNYGYTFGSGTRLTVV.

This clonotype was detected ten times or more. V usage is TRBV27 and J usage is TRBJ2-5; 8 nucleotides agree with TRBD2. J gave up 2 bases and V 5 bases, and 10 bases lay outside the gene matches. Germline V gives CDR1 MNHEY, CDR2 SMNVEV (reference sequence). The CDR3 consists of 16 residues. CDR3 nucleotides: TGTGCCAGCAGTCTCTCTCTGACTAGCGATCAAGAGACCCAGTACTTC. Translation: CASSLSLTSDQETQYF.